This T cell receptor (beta chain) was documented in a study of blood T cell repertoires in COVID-19. On the study more broadly: In each case, the material was cDNA or gDNA derived from T cells, B-cell-depleted T cells, or PBMCs.

There are 13 residues in the CDR3. V lost 3 bases to trimming and J lost 1 base, with 6 bases between them. The germline gives CDR1 ENHRY, CDR2 SYGVKD. Methods used by the authors: Cell counts per sample came from amplifying reference gene primers. The method was immunoSEQ multiplex PCR; TCRdb's version includes in-frame clones alone and lacks a portion of them. From that table come the V and J calls and clone size; the DNA was used to work out D and trimming. The data show about 310,000 clones, over 75% seen once. Study members were between about 18 and 100 years old and lived in 20 to 30 US regions. The study assigned cohorts using participant-reported clinical history.

The rearrangement joins TRBV10-3 to TRBJ1-1; D perhaps matches TRBD1 (6 bases). This sequence was found in a man between 25 and 39 years old who had recovered from COVID-19. The sample was PBMCs or T cells enriched from blood (not recorded which). The CDR3 spells CAISDRGNTEAFF. The CDR3, as DNA: TGTGCCATCAGTGACAGGGGGAACACTGAAGCTTTCTTT.